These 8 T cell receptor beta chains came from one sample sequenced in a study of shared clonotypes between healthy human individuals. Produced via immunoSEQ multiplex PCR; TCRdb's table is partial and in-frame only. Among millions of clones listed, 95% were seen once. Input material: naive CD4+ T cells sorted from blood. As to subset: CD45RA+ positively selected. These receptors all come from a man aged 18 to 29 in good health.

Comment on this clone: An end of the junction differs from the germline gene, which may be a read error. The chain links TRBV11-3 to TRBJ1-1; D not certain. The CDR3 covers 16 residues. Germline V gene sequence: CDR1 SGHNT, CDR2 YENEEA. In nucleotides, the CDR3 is TGTGCCAGCAGATTAGCCATCCGGATTCTGAACACTGAAGCTTTCTTT. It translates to CASRLAIRILNTEAFF.

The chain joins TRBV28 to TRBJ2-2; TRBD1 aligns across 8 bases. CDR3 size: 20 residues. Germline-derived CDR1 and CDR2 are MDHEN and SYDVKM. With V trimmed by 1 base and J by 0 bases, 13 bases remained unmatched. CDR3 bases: TGTGCCAGCAGTTTATCCTCCTCCCGGACAGGGCCAACGAACACCGGGGAGCTGTTTTTT. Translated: CASSLSSSRTGPTNTGELFF.

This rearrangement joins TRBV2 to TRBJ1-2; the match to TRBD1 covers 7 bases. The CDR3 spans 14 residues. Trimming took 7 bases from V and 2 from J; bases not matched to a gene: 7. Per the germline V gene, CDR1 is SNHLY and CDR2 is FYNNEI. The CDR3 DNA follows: TGTGCCAGCAACTTACAACAGGGGAACTATGGCTACACCTTC. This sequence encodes CASNLQQGNYGYTF.

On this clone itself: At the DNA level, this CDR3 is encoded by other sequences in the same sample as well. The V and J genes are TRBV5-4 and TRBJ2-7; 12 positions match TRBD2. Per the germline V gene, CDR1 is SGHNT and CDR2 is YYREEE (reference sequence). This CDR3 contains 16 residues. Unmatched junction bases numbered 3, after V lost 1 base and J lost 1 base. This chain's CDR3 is CASSLPGLAGSYEQYF. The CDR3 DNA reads TGTGCCAGCAGCTTGCCGGGACTAGCGGGTTCCTACGAGCAGTACTTC.

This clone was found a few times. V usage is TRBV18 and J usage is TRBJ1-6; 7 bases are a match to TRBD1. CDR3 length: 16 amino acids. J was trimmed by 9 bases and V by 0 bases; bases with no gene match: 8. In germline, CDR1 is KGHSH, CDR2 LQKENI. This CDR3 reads CASSPPSGQGVSPLHF. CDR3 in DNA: TGTGCCAGCTCACCACCGTCCGGGCAGGGGGTTTCACCCCTCCACTTT.

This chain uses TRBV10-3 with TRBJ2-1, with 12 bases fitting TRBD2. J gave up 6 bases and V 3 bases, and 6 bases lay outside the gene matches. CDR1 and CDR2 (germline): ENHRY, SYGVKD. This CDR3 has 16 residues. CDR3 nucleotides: TGTGCCATCAGTGAACTTCCGGGACTAGCGGGCAATGAGCAGTTCTTC. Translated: CAISELPGLAGNEQFF.

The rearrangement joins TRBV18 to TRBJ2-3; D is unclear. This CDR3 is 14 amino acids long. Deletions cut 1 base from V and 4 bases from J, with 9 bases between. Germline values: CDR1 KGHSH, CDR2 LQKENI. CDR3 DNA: TGTGCCAGCTCACCACTTACGGGTTCAGATACGCAGTATTTT. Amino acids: CASSPLTGSDTQYF.

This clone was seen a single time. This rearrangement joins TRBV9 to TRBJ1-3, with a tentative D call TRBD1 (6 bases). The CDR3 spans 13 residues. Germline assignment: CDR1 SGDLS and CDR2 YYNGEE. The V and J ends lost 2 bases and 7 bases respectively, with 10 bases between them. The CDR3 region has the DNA TGTGCCAGCAGCGTGGGACAACGGAACACCATATATTTT. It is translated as CASSVGQRNTIYF.